This T cell receptor (beta chain) was identified in a study of blood T cell repertoires in COVID-19. This clone appeared a single time. Method: immunoSEQ multiplex PCR; TCRdb's copy keeps in-frame clones and lacks some. This table holds a few thousand clones, 70% to 90% found once. J lost 3 bases, V lost 5 bases, and 15 bases had no gene match. CDR3 length equals 18 residues. CDR1 and CDR2 from the germline V gene are LGHDT and YNNKEL (reference sequence). This sequence originates from a man between 65 and 79 years old with COVID-19, enrolled during active disease. The sequencing sample was made of peripheral blood. This chain uses TRBV3-1 (or the pseudogene TRBV3-2) with TRBJ2-2; 7 bases line up with TRBD2. This CDR3 reads CASSFLRGERGDTGELFF. The CDR3 nucleotides are TGTGCCAGCAGCTTCCTCCGCGGGGAGCGGGGAGACACCGGGGAGCTGTTTTTT.